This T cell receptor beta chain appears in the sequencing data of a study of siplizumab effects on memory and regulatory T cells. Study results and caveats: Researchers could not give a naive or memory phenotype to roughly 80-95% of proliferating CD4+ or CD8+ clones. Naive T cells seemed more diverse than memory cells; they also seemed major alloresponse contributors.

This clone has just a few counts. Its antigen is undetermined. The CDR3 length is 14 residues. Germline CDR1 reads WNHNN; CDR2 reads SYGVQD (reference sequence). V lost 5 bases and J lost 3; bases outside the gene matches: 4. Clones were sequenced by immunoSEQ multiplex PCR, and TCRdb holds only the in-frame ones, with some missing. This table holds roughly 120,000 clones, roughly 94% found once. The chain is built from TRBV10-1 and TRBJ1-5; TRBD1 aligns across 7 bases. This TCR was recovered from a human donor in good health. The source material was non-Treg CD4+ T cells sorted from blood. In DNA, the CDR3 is TGCGCCAGCAGTTCAGGGGGTATCAATCAGCCCCAGCATTTT. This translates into CASSSGGINQPQHF.